This T cell receptor (beta chain) was observed in a study of molecular identifiers for immune sequencing clone quantification. TCRdb recomputed calls from the PCR reads with MiXCR, one row per CDR3 protein. The table lists approximately 97,000 distinct CDR3 sequences, 20% to 30% of them singletons, with around 1% in the top ten. This clonotype was seen at least ten times. From germline, CDR1 is SGHKS and CDR2 YYEKEE (reference sequence). The CDR3 contains 22 residues. V gave up 4 bases and J gave up 5 bases; unmatched junction bases: 24. The chain joins TRBV5-5 to TRBJ2-3, with TRBD2 matching 14 bases. The sequence derives from a human donor in good health. Some libraries in this study had Jurkat cell RNA spiked in. Sequenced sample: naive CD8+ T cells from blood, with Jurkat cell RNA spiked in. The sample's subset: FACS-sorted CD8+CD4-CCR7+CD45RA+ naive T cells. The CDR3 loop is CASSGDPTGLAGAWYAVDTQYF. For the CDR3, the DNA is TGTGCCAGCAGCGGGGACCCAACGGGACTAGCGGGAGCATGGTACGCGGTAGATACGCAGTATTTT.